A single sample is the source of the 18 T cell receptor beta chains below, sequenced in a study of T-cell reconstitution after alpha-beta-depleted transplantation in children. Preparation of the TCRbeta library used unique molecular identifiers. From the PCR reads, TCRdb called clonotypes with MiXCR, one entry per CDR3 protein. Altogether fewer than 250,000 distinct CDR3 sequences are present, around 8% being singletons, with the ten largest covering less than 8%. Sequencing used PBMCs, mostly from graft donor cells, obtained 180 days after TCRalphabeta/CD19-depleted stem cell transplant. Source of these receptors: a male patient younger than 18 who had a stem cell transplant for acute lymphoblastic leukemia, so the T cells may come from the graft donor.

This clonotype was counted at least ten times. The chain carries TRBV11-2 and TRBJ2-5; D not certain. Germline CDR1 SGHAT, CDR2 FQNNGV. Deletions cut 3 bases from V and 2 bases from J, with 10 bases between. There are 14 residues in the CDR3. CDR3 residues: CASSLSPAQETQYF. The CDR3 DNA sequence: TGTGCCAGCAGCTTGTCGCCAGCACAAGAGACCCAGTACTTC.

At least ten counts were recorded for this clonotype. V gene TRBV4-3 combines with J gene TRBJ2-1; 7 bases map to TRBD1. Germline V gives CDR1 LGHNA, CDR2 YSLEER. Losses at the gene ends were 0 bases for V and 4 bases for J; bases not matched to a gene: 3. CDR3 length: 15 amino acids. CDR3 protein: CASSQDGTEYNEQFF. The CDR3 nucleotides are TGCGCCAGCAGCCAAGATGGGACAGAATACAATGAGCAGTTCTTC.

As to this clonotype: A much bigger clone sits one base away, suggesting this may be a read error. This chain links TRBV12-3 or TRBV12-4 with TRBJ2-7; TRBD1 aligns across 7 bases. There are 19 residues in the CDR3. The DNA of the CDR3 is TGTACCAGCAGTCCGTTTCTTTTTCTCCCGGGACAGTGGCTGGATGAGCAGTACTTC. Its protein product is CTSSPFLFLPGQWLDEQYF.

This clonotype was detected ten times or more. The gene calls are TRBV5-5 and TRBJ2-7, with a possible D match to TRBD2 (6 bases). This CDR3 has 17 residues. V lost 0 bases to trimming and J lost 4 bases, with 20 bases between them. Germline V gene lookup returns CDR1 SGHKS and CDR2 YYEKEE (reference sequence). This chain's CDR3 is CASSLVDGGKMGYEQYF. Here the CDR3 DNA reads TGTGCCAGCAGCTTGGTGGATGGGGGGAAAATGGGGTACGAGCAGTACTTC.

The table lists this clonotype with many counts. The chain employs TRBV20-1 and TRBJ2-3; 8 bases agree with TRBD2. The germline V gene encodes CDR1 DFQATT and CDR2 SNEGSKA (reference sequence). J was trimmed by 6 bases and V by 0 bases; bases with no gene match: 11. CDR3 length equals 16 residues. The CDR3 region is CSAREGGLAKTDTQYF. CDR3 DNA: TGCAGTGCTAGAGAGGGCGGACTAGCAAAGACCGATACGCAGTATTTT.

This clonotype was counted a few times. The rearrangement uses TRBV27 and TRBJ2-1; D remains unclear. This CDR3 is 15 amino acids long. Deletions cut 1 base from V and 15 bases from J, with 22 bases between. The germline V gene has CDR1 MNHEY and CDR2 SMNVEV (reference sequence). DNA of the CDR3: TGTGCCAGCAGTTTATTTGGGGATAGGGTCTCCGGTGGGTTCTTC. Translating it yields CASSLFGDRVSGGFF.

This clonotype has a count of ten or more. Its ends do not fully match the called genes, so a read error is possible. The V call is TRBV10-3, the J call TRBJ2-3; the match to TRBD2 covers 10 bases. The germline V gene encodes CDR1 ENHRY and CDR2 SYGVKD. The CDR3 has 18 amino acids. CDR3 region: CAISKSPASGGSTDTQYF. CDR3 DNA sequence: TGTGCCATCAGTAAGTCCCCCGCTAGCGGGGGTTCCACAGATACGCAGTATTTT.

Many counts were recorded for this clonotype. The genes are TRBV28 and TRBJ2-5; D remains ambiguous. Per the germline V gene, CDR1 is MDHEN and CDR2 is SYDVKM. This CDR3 region has 10 residues. Trimming took 8 bases from V and 5 from J, leaving 6 bases between them. CDR3 region: CASRRETQYF. The CDR3 bases are TGTGCCAGCCGCCGGGAGACCCAGTACTTC.

This clonotype was recorded many times. The chain combines TRBV2 with TRBJ2-7, with 8 nucleotides matching TRBD2. The CDR3 runs to 15 residues. From germline, CDR1 is SNHLY and CDR2 FYNNEI. The J segment lost 3 bases and the V segment lost 3 bases, leaving 7 bases of the junction unmatched. The CDR3 region is CASSEGSGKIYEQYF. Here the CDR3 DNA reads TGTGCCAGCAGTGAGGGTAGCGGGAAGATCTACGAGCAGTACTTC.

This clonotype was seen at least ten times. The chain is built from TRBV24-1 and TRBJ2-7, with 7 positions matching TRBD2. The CDR3 runs 14 residues. The germline CDR1 and CDR2 sequences are KGHDR and SFDVKD. V lost 5 bases to trimming and J lost 2 bases; unmatched junction nucleotides: 5. The CDR3 DNA is TGTGCCACCAGTGGGGGCGGGAGCGCCTACGAGCAGTACTTC. Protein product: CATSGGGSAYEQYF.

This clonotype was detected many times. This chain joins TRBV5-1 and TRBJ2-7; 7 bases agree with TRBD1. Germline loops: CDR1 SGHRS, CDR2 YFSETQ. There are 15 residues in the CDR3. V shed 3 bases, J shed 2 bases, and the junction held 8 bases outside the gene matches. In DNA, the CDR3 is TGCGCCAGCAGCTACCGGGACAGTGAGGCCTACGAGCAGTACTTC. Translated, it gives CASSYRDSEAYEQYF.

This clonotype was detected ten times or more. This chain uses TRBV6-1 with TRBJ2-1; the match to TRBD2 covers 11 bases. The V gene end was trimmed by 6 bases and the J gene end by 3 bases; junction bases not matched to a gene: 10. Per germline, CDR1 MNHNS and CDR2 SASEGT. CDR3 length equals 17 residues. CDR3 amino acids: CASRPNSGLAVYNEQFF. CDR3 nucleotides: TGTGCCAGCAGGCCAAATTCGGGACTAGCGGTCTACAATGAGCAGTTCTTC.

The table lists this clonotype with many counts. This rearrangement joins TRBV28 to TRBJ2-7; weak D call: TRBD1 (5 bases). Looked up from germline, CDR1 is MDHEN and CDR2 is SYDVKM. The CDR3 runs 13 residues. V lost 8 bases to trimming and J lost 2 bases, with 13 bases between them. CDR3 sequence: CASGSGNTYEQYF. The CDR3 nucleotides are TGTGCCAGCGGGTCAGGGAACACCTACGAGCAGTACTTC. Based on the CDR3 plus reference TRBV28 and TRBJ2-7, the full variable domain is DVKVTQSSRYLVKRTGEKVFLECVQDMDHENMFWYRQDPGLGLRLIYFSYDVKMKEKGDIPEGYSVSREKKERFSLILESASTNQTSMYLCASGSGNTYEQYFGPGTRLTVT.

This clonotype was picked up many times. This chain joins TRBV7-3 and TRBJ1-6, with D maybe TRBD1 (5 bases). The CDR3 sequence is 13 residues long. The V and J ends lost 1 base and 8 bases respectively, with 6 bases between them. Germline lookup yields CDR1 SGHTA and CDR2 FQGTGA. The CDR3 coding sequence is TGTGCCAGCAGCTTAAGGGGGGATTCACCCCTCCACTTT. This sequence encodes CASSLRGDSPLHF. Drawing the rest from reference TRBV7-3 and TRBJ1-6, the complete variable domain is GAGVSQTPSNKVTEKGKYVELRCDPISGHTALYWYRQSLGQGPEFLIYFQGTGAADDSGLPNDRFFAVRPEGSVSTLKIQRTERGDSAVYLCASSLRGDSPLHFGNGTRLTVT.

Ten or more counts support this clonotype. CDR3 amino acids: CASSYAQGGKTQYF. DNA for the CDR3: TGTGCCAGCAGTTACGCCCAAGGGGGAAAGACCCAGTACTTC. The chain has TRBV6-5 and TRBJ2-5, with a possible D match to TRBD1 (6 bases). Germline V gene lookup returns CDR1 MNHEY and CDR2 SVGAGI. Trimming removed 2 bases at V and 6 bases at J, with 13 bases between. This CDR3 contains 14 residues.

This clonotype was observed at least ten times. CDR3 coding DNA: TGTGCCAGCAGCTTAAATCAGGGAGAGACCCAGTACTTC. This encodes CASSLNQGETQYF. The chain joins TRBV7-3 to TRBJ2-5; TRBD1 is a possible D gene (5 bases). This CDR3 has 13 residues. Germline V lookup: CDR1 SGHTA, CDR2 FQGTGA. V lost 1 base and J lost 4, with 7 bases in between.

This clonotype came up many times. The chain uses TRBV7-2 and TRBJ2-3, with 9 nucleotides matching TRBD1. This CDR3 is 18 amino acids long. J was trimmed by 0 bases and V by 3 bases; bases with no gene match: 10. Germline lookup yields CDR1 SGHTA and CDR2 FQGNSA. The CDR3 loop is CASSFSYRGRESTDTQYF. CDR3 DNA: TGTGCCAGCAGCTTCTCGTACAGGGGGCGGGAGAGCACAGATACGCAGTATTTT.

This clonotype was counted many times. The chain uses TRBV7-3 and TRBJ1-2, with 8 bases matching TRBD1. V shed 1 base and J 6 bases; nucleotides not matched to a gene: 10. The CDR3 loop spans 16 amino acids. In germline, CDR1 is SGHTA, CDR2 FQGTGA. The CDR3 protein is CASSLRVTGEADGYTF. Written as DNA, the CDR3 is TGTGCCAGCAGCTTAAGGGTGACAGGGGAAGCGGATGGCTACACCTTC.